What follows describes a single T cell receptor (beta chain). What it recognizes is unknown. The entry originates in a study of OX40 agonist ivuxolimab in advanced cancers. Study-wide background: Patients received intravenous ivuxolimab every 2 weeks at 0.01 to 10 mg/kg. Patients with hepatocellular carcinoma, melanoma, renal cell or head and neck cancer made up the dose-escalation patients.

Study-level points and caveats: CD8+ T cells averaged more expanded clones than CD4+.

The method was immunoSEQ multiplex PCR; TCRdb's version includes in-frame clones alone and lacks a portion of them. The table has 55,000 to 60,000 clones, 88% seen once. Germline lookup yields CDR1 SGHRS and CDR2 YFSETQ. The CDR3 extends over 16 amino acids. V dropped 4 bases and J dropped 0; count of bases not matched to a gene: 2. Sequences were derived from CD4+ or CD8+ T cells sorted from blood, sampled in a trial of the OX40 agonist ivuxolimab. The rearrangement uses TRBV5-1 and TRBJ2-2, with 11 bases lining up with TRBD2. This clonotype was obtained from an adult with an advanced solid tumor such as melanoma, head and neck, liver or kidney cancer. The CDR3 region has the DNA TGCGCCAGCAGCCCGGGACTAGCGGCGAACACCGGGGAGCTGTTTTTT. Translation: CASSPGLAANTGELFF.